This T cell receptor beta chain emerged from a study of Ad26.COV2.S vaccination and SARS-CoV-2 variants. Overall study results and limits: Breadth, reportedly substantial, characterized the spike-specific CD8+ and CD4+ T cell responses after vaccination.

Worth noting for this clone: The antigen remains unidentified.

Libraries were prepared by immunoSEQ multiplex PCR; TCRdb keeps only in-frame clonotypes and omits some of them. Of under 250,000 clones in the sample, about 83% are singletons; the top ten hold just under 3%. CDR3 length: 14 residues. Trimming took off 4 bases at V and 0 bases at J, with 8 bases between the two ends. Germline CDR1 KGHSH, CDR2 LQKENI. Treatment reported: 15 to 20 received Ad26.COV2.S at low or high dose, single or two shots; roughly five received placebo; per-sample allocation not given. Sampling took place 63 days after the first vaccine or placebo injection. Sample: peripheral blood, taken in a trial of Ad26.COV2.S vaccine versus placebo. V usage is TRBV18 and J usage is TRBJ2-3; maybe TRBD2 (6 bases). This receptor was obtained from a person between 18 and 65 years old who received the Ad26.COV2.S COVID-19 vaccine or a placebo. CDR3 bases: TGTGCCAGCTCACGGGGGACTAGCACAGATACGCAGTATTTT. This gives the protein CASSRGTSTDTQYF. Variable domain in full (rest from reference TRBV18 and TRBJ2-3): NAGVMQNPRHLVRRRGQEARLRCSPMKGHSHVYWYRQLPEEGLKFMVYLQKENIIDESGMPKERFSAEFPKEGPSILRIQQVVRGDSAAYFCASSRGTSTDTQYFGPGTRLTVL.